Shown below are 4 T cell receptor beta chains from a single sample sequenced in a study of blood T cell repertoires in COVID-19. Some clones are missing from TCRdb's copy, which holds only in-frame ones; the method was immunoSEQ multiplex PCR. The profile shows nearly 110,000 clones, about 89% of them singletons. Sequences were obtained from peripheral blood. The source is a man aged 35 to 55 with active or convalescent COVID-19.

The chain combines TRBV19 with TRBJ2-3; possible D gene TRBD1, 6 bases. CDR1 and CDR2 from the germline V gene are LNHDA and SQIVND (reference sequence). CDR3 length equals 14 residues. Between the trimmed V and J ends, which lost 1 base and 4 bases, there was a span of 9 bases. The CDR3 DNA sequence: TGTGCCAGTAGTATAGGTGCAGGGGCAGATACGCAGTATTTT. This gives the protein CASSIGAGADTQYF.

This chain connects TRBV5-1 to TRBJ1-2, with unresolved D. V was trimmed by 6 bases and J by 8 bases, leaving 26 bases between them. Germline CDR1 is SGHRS and CDR2 is YFSETQ. The CDR3 consists of 16 residues. CDR3 DNA: TGCGCCAGCACCCCTCTCGTGTCGGGAGTCCAAGGGGGCTACACCTTC. Protein product: CASTPLVSGVQGGYTF.

In its sample, this clone was seen once. Here the CDR3 DNA reads TGTGCCAGCAGCCCCTCTCTGAATGAAAAACTGTTTTTT. Encoded protein: CASSPSLNEKLFF. This chain links TRBV5-6 with TRBJ1-4; D uncertain. Per the germline V gene, CDR1 is SGHDT and CDR2 is YYEEEE. The CDR3 contains 13 residues. V lost 4 bases and J 5 bases, leaving 9 bases between the germline ends.

The chain is built from TRBV15 and TRBJ2-1, with 10 nucleotides matching TRBD2. Germline lookup yields CDR1 LNHNV and CDR2 YYDKDF (reference sequence). The CDR3 contains 15 residues. The J segment lost 2 bases and the V segment lost 4 bases, leaving 2 bases of the junction unmatched. The CDR3 DNA reads TGTGCCACCAGCAAAGCGGGAGGGCCCTACAATGAGCAGTTCTTC. This encodes CATSKAGGPYNEQFF.